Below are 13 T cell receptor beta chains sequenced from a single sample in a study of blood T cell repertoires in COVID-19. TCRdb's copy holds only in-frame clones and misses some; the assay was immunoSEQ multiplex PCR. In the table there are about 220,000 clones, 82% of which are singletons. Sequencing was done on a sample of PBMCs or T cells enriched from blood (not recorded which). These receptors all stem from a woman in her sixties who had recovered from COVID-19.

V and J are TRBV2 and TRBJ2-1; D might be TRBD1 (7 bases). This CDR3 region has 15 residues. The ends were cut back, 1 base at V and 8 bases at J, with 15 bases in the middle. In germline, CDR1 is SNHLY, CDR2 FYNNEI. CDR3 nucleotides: TGTGCCAGCAGTGAAGGCTTCACAGGGGAGGATGAGCAGTTCTTC. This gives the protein CASSEGFTGEDEQFF.

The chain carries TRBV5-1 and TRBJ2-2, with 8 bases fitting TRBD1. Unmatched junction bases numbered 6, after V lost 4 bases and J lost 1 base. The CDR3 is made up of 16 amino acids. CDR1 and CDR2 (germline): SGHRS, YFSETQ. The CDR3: CASSPWTGRNTGELFF. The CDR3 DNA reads TGCGCCAGCAGCCCCTGGACAGGGCGGAACACCGGGGAGCTGTTTTTT.

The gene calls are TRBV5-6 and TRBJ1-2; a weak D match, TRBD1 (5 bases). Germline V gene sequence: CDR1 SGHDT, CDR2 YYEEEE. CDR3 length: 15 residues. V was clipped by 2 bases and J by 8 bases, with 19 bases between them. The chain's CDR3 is CASSLRRAMTYGYTF. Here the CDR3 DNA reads TGTGCCAGCAGCTTACGCAGGGCGATGACTTACGGCTACACCTTC. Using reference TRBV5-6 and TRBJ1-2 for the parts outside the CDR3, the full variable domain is DAGVTQSPTHLIKTRGQQVTLRCSPKSGHDTVSWYQQALGQGPQFIFQYYEEEERQRGNFPDRFSGHQFPNYSSELNVNALLLGDSALYLCASSLRRAMTYGYTFGSGTRLTVV.

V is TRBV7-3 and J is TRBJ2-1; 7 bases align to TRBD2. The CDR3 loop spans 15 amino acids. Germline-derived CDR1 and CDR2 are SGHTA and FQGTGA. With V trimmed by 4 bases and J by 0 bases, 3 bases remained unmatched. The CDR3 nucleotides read TGTGCCAGCAGCTCCATAGCGGGCTCCTACAATGAGCAGTTCTTC. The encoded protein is CASSSIAGSYNEQFF.

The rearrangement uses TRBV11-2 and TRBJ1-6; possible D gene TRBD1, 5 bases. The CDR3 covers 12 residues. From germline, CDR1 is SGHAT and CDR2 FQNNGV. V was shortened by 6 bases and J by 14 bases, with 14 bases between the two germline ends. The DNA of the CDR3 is TGTGCCAGCAGTCAAGGGATAGGGGCCCTCCACTTT. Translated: CASSQGIGALHF.

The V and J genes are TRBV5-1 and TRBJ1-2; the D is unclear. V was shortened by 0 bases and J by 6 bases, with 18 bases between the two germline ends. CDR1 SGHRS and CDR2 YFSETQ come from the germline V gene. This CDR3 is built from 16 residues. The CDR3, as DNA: TGCGCCAGCAGCTTGGAAGATCGTAGAGGGATAGATGGCTACACCTTC. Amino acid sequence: CASSLEDRRGIDGYTF.

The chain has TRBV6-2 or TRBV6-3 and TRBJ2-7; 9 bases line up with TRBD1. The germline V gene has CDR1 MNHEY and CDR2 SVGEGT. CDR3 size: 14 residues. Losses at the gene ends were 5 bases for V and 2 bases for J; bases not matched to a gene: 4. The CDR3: CASSGDRDAYEQYF. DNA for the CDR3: TGTGCCAGCAGTGGGGACAGGGATGCCTACGAGCAGTACTTC.

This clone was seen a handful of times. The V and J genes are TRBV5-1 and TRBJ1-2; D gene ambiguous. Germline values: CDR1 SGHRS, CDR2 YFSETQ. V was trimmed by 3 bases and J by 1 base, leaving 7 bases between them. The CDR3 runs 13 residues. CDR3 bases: TGCGCCAGCAGCTCAACAGATAACTATGGCTACACCTTC. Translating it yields CASSSTDNYGYTF.

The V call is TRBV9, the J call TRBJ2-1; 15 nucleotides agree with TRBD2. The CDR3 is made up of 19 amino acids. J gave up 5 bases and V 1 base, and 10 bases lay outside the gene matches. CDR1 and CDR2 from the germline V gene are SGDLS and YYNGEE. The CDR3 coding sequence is TGTGCCAGCAGCGTAAGAGGGGGACTAGCGGGAGGTTCAGACAATGAGCAGTTCTTC. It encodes CASSVRGGLAGGSDNEQFF.

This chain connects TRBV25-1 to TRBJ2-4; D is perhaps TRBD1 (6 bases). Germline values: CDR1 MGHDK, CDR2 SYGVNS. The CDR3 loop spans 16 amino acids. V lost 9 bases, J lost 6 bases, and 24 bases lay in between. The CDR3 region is CASTADRPRGGNIQYF. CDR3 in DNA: TGTGCCAGTACCGCCGATCGCCCCAGGGGTGGAAACATTCAGTACTTC.

The DNA for the CDR3 is TGTGCCAGCAGCCGGGGACTAGCGGGGGGATTGGAGACCCAGTACTTC. Translation gives CASSRGLAGGLETQYF. The rearrangement links TRBV7-2 to TRBJ2-5; 15 nucleotides align to TRBD2. V gave up 5 bases and J gave up 5 bases; unmatched junction bases: 6. The CDR3 runs to 16 residues. Germline assignment: CDR1 SGHTA and CDR2 FQGNSA. The entire variable domain, with the rest obtained from reference TRBV7-2 and TRBJ2-5, is as follows: GAGVSQSPSNKVTEKGKDVELRCDPISGHTALYWYRQSLGQGLEFLIYFQGNSAPDKSGLPSDRFSAERTGGSVSTLTIQRTQQEDSAVYLCASSRGLAGGLETQYFGPGTRLLVL.

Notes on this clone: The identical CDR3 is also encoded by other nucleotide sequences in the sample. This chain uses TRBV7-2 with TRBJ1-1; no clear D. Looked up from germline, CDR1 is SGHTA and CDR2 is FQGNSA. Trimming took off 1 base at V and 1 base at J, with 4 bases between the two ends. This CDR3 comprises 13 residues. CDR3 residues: CASSLDRNTEAFF. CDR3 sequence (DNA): TGTGCCAGCAGCTTAGACAGGAACACTGAAGCTTTCTTT.

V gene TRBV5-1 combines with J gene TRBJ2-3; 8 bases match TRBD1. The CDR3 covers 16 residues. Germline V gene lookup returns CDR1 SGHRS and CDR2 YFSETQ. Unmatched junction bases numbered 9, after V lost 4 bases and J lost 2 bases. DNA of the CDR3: TGCGCCAGCAGCCTTACTGGACAGGGCTACACAGATACGCAGTATTTT. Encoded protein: CASSLTGQGYTDTQYF.